This record looks at one T cell receptor beta chain sequence and its context. This clonotype has a handful of counts. No cognate antigen has been identified for it. Within one base of it there is no much larger clone, and no base qualities were kept. The library was obtained by 5' RACE. For sequencing, an Illumina HiSeq 2000 was employed. Template switching introduced a universal primer binding site; the final cDNA contained a unique molecular identifier, enabling accurate counting of TCR cDNA molecules. Specific primers in the conserved constant-segment region were used to synthesize first-strand cDNA for the TCR alpha and beta chains. To control for contamination, every cDNA library was double barcoded, receiving both a SMART-Mk sample barcode and Illumina barcodes. TruSeq adapter sequences and Illumina sample barcodes were added in two successive PCR steps. The Illumina HiSeq platform was used with custom primers to sequence TCR alpha and beta cDNA libraries. Concerning the study's data processing: MiGEC processed the raw reads to extract unique molecular identifiers, while MiXCR was used to determine the CDR3 positions. For each individual, recombination models were inferred using an EM algorithm with the repgenHMM and IGoR tools. The analysis of shared clonotypes was done with the tcR package in R, with sharing normalized by the product of cloneset sizes. Out-of-frame nonproductive sequences were analyzed to study raw recombination free of thymic and clonal selection effects. TCRdb redid the processing of the public reads, applying fastp at Q25 and MiXCR, and retained in-frame beta chains. Duplicate CDR3 protein sequences are folded into a single record with the most common DNA and genes. In this record, the V and J calls reflect TCRdb's handling and not the investigators' own analysis. The sample has hundreds of thousands of distinct CDR3 sequences on record, about 8.3% of them singletons. The ten largest make up over 2% of the sample.

From cysteine to phenylalanine, the CDR3 is 14 amino acids long. Of all the DNA, just the CDR3 is kept, 42 bases in frame from base 1. From a lookup of the germline V gene (reference sequence), CDR1 and CDR2 are DFQATT and SNEGSKA. Unmatched junction bases come to 9, with V trimmed by 5 bases and J by 4 bases. This sample was taken from a study of identical twins (dated by TCRdb to about 2016). For the wider study: The study deep-sequenced TCR alpha and beta repertoires from monozygotic twins, unrelated adults of various ages and cord blood to test whether fetal clonotypes persist. To rule out contamination, replicate twin experiments were performed at different times with different library preparation protocols.

Study-level results and caveats: Compared with coincidental sharing between unrelated individuals, out-of-frame TCR alpha sequences shared between twins had an excess of sequences with low generation probability. Recombination models systematically underestimated out-of-frame TCR alpha sharing in monozygotic twins but agreed with sharing between unrelated individuals. Zero-insertion analyses could be partly confounded by invariant T cells such as MAIT and iNKT, although diverse VJ usage argued against such confounding for most clonotypes. Abundant cord blood beta clonotypes carried fewer insertions; young adult naive repertoires showed a weaker similar trend, while memory repertoires showed none. A weaker excess of twin sharing was found in beta out-of-frame sequences because the signal-to-noise ratio was lowered by fewer shared sequences. Because the same donors could not be followed over many years, conclusions were based on cross-sectional statistical analysis.

Every donor was a healthy Caucasian. The twin cohort consisted of three pairs of female monozygotic twins, all aged roughly 18 to 29 years. Using Miltenyi CD45RO+ enrichment and human naive T-cell isolation kits, memory (CD45RO+) and naive T cells were isolated from PBMC. The data also belong to a second study, concerning yellow fever vaccine responses in identical twins. The second study's authors report: According to the authors, the vaccine-induced T cell response in identical twins seemed to be partly convergent and partly specific to each individual. In the study, vaccine-responding T cell clones were precisely tracked in identical twins.

The specimen sequenced was memory (CD45RO+) T cells sorted from blood. Reading the label with the study, this specimen's cell subset or site is: CD45RO+ enriched T cells. The rearrangement combines TRBV20-1 with TRBJ2-7; a stretch of 9 junction bases matches TRBD2. The TCR comes from a young woman in good health. The CDR3 protein is CSAANSGSMYEQYF. The nucleotides are TGCAGTGCTGCTAATAGCGGGAGTATGTACGAGCAGTACTTC.